Below, one T cell receptor beta chain is given with its context. As the method of synthesis, 5'RACE template switching with UMIs yielded TCR beta cDNA. TCRdb reprocessed the 5' RACE reads; each CDR3 protein has one entry and no DNA is given. This repertoire includes about 380,000 distinct CDR3 sequences. This entry belongs to a study of T cells expressing NK-cell markers. Study background: Sequencing covered eight donors, seven HCMV-seropositive and one seronegative.

CDR1 and CDR2 (germline): SGHRS, YFSETQ. The CDR3 is 14 amino acids. The clonotype comes from a man aged 18-70 years in good health. The sequenced sample consisted of blood T cells: a sorted CD56 or NKG2C T cell subset, CD4+ or CD8+ T cells, or bulk PBMC T cells (not recorded which). The chain uses TRBV5-1 and TRBJ1-5. CDR3 sequence reads: CASSLSGANQPQHF.